Following are 19 T cell receptor beta chains from one sample sequenced in a study of T-cell reconstitution after alpha-beta-depleted transplantation in children. Researchers prepared the TCRbeta library using unique molecular identifiers, the study reports. TCRdb ran MiXCR on the PCR reads and lists one entry per CDR3 protein. The table lists approximately 83,000 distinct CDR3 sequences, 7% to 10% of them singletons, with approximately 7% in the top ten. Sample: PBMCs from the stem cell graft donor, taken from the stem cell graft. The origin of the receptors is a human donor who donated a stem cell graft to a child with congenital amegakaryocytic thrombocytopenia.

This clonotype was recorded many times. The V gene is TRBV6-1, the J gene TRBJ2-1; D uncertain. This CDR3 is 14 amino acids long. CDR1 is MNHNS, CDR2 SASEGT, per germline. V was pared by 0 bases and J by 15 bases, with 18 bases between. The CDR3 loop is CASSEALGGPPSFF. DNA of the CDR3: TGTGCCAGCAGTGAAGCCCTGGGTGGCCCCCCTTCGTTCTTC.

This clonotype came up many times. CDR3 coding DNA: TGTGCCAGCAGTTTCTCGTCAGGGATCGGAGGAATGGGCTACACCTTC. Translation gives CASSFSSGIGGMGYTF. The chain has TRBV28 and TRBJ1-2, with D tentatively TRBD1 (5 bases). V was clipped by 3 bases and J by 8 bases, with 22 bases between them. The V gene's germline CDR1 is MDHEN and CDR2 SYDVKM. The CDR3 has 16 residues.

The rearrangement joins TRBV29-1 to TRBJ2-7; 10 bases line up with TRBD2. Germline-derived CDR1 and CDR2 are SQVTM and ANQGSEA. V shed 4 bases and J 0 bases; nucleotides not matched to a gene: 15. The CDR3 has 18 amino acids. DNA for the CDR3: TGCAGCGTTGGGGGGCATGGTAGCGGGGGGCTCACCTCCTACGAGCAGTACTTC. Translation gives CSVGGHGSGGLTSYEQYF.

This clonotype was detected ten times or more. The chain is built from TRBV5-4 and TRBJ1-2; TRBD1 aligns across 9 bases. Per the germline V gene, CDR1 is SGHNT and CDR2 is YYREEE (reference sequence). The trim removed 0 bases at V and 1 base at J, leaving 4 bases unmatched. The CDR3 is 16 residues long. CDR3 region: CASSLGGQGNNYGYTF. The CDR3 DNA sequence: TGTGCCAGCAGCTTGGGTGGACAGGGGAATAACTATGGCTACACCTTC.

This clonotype is categorized as medium-sized. The chain is built from TRBV4-3 and TRBJ1-1; a possible D gene is TRBD1 (5 bases). The CDR3 totals 13 residues. Trimming cost V 1 base and J 6 bases, with 9 bases left between them. CDR1 and CDR2 from the germline V gene are LGHNA and YSLEER. CDR3 sequence (DNA): TGCGCCAGCAGCCAAGTAGGGGTCGCTGAAGCTTTCTTT. It yields the protein CASSQVGVAEAFF.

A few counts support this clonotype. CDR3 loop: CASSSWAIGEKLFF. In DNA form, the CDR3 reads TGTGCCAGCAGTTCGTGGGCCATCGGTGAAAAACTGTTTTTT. The chain has TRBV28 and TRBJ1-4; D unresolved. Per the germline V gene, CDR1 is MDHEN and CDR2 is SYDVKM. The CDR3 has 14 amino acids. V was trimmed by 4 bases and J by 7 bases, leaving 13 bases between them.

This clonotype showed up many times. This sequence joins TRBV20-1 and TRBJ1-4; weak D call: TRBD1 (6 bases). The CDR3 consists of 13 residues. V was shortened by 8 bases and J by 4 bases, with 14 bases between the two germline ends. Germline V gene sequence: CDR1 DFQATT, CDR2 SNEGSKA (reference sequence). The CDR3 protein is CSPQGSFNEKLFF. CDR3 DNA: TGCAGTCCCCAGGGGTCCTTTAATGAAAAACTGTTTTTT.

This clonotype was seen repeatedly, ten times or more. This sequence joins TRBV5-6 and TRBJ2-7; tentatively, D is TRBD1 (7 bases). Trimming removed 1 base at V and 4 bases at J, with 18 bases between. The CDR3 is 16 amino acids. Germline lookup yields CDR1 SGHDT and CDR2 YYEEEE. The CDR3 DNA reads TGTGCCAGCAGCTTGAGTATACAGGGGACTTGGTACGAGCAGTACTTC. It encodes CASSLSIQGTWYEQYF.

This clonotype was recorded many times. The V and J genes are TRBV4-1 and TRBJ1-5; D not resolved. CDR1 and CDR2 (germline): MGHRA, YSYEKL. The CDR3 has 17 residues. The V gene lost 1 base and the J gene lost 2 bases, with 15 bases spanning the gap. CDR3 sequence: CASSQVLTTLGNQPQHF. Written as DNA, the CDR3 is TGCGCCAGCAGCCAAGTTCTAACGACCCTTGGCAATCAGCCCCAGCATTTT.

This clonotype has a count of ten or more. CDR3 DNA sequence: TGTGCCAGCAGCGTAGAGGGTAATTCACCCCTCCACTTT. This sequence encodes CASSVEGNSPLHF. The chain uses TRBV9 and TRBJ1-6, with D hard to call. The CDR3 is 13 residues long. Trimming removed 0 bases from V and 6 bases from J, with 4 bases in between. Looked up from germline, CDR1 is SGDLS and CDR2 is YYNGEE.

This clonotype was counted many times. The rearrangement joins TRBV9 to TRBJ2-2; D is perhaps TRBD1 or TRBD2 (5 bases each). V was trimmed by 7 bases and J by 0 bases, leaving 10 bases between them. Germline V gives CDR1 SGDLS, CDR2 YYNGEE. This CDR3 is 14 amino acids long. CDR3 in amino acids: CASRWGTNTGELFF. As DNA, the CDR3 is TGTGCCAGCCGCTGGGGGACGAACACCGGGGAGCTGTTTTTT. The full variable domain, completed using reference TRBV9 and TRBJ2-2, is DSGVTQTPKHLITATGQRVTLRCSPRSGDLSVYWYQQSLDQGLQFLIQYYNGEERAKGNILERFSAQQFPDLHSELNLSSLELGDSALYFCASRWGTNTGELFFGEGSRLTVL.

This clonotype was detected ten times or more. The chain uses TRBV4-2 and TRBJ2-3; D gene uncertain. The CDR3 extends over 15 amino acids. CDR1 is LGHNA, CDR2 YNFKEQ, per germline. V gave up 0 bases and J gave up 8 bases, with 15 bases separating them. CDR3 region: CASSQDGTGPVTQYF. CDR3 nucleotide sequence: TGTGCCAGCAGCCAAGATGGAACGGGCCCGGTTACGCAGTATTTT.

This clonotype was observed at least ten times. The chain joins TRBV12-3 or TRBV12-4 to TRBJ1-1, with D hard to call. The CDR3 has 16 residues. Trimming stripped 1 base from V and 5 bases from J, with 17 bases between. This CDR3 reads CASSLGVWQVGTEAFF. For the CDR3, the DNA is TGTGCCAGCAGTTTAGGCGTATGGCAGGTCGGAACTGAAGCTTTCTTT.

This clonotype was seen repeatedly, ten times or more. The chain joins TRBV20-1 to TRBJ1-1, with D tentatively TRBD1 (5 bases). CDR3 length: 14 residues. V was shortened by 3 bases and J by 2 bases, with 13 bases between the two germline ends. The germline V gene encodes CDR1 DFQATT and CDR2 SNEGSKA (reference sequence). DNA of the CDR3: TGCAGTGCTAGCGCGGGACCCATAAACACTGAAGCTTTCTTT. It translates to CSASAGPINTEAFF.

The J gene is TRBJ2-7, the V gene TRBV12-3 or TRBV12-4; TRBD2 agrees at 9 bases. This CDR3 is 14 amino acids long. Unmatched junction bases numbered 7, after V lost 7 bases and J lost 3 bases. As DNA, the CDR3 is TGTGCCAGCACAATAAGCGGGAGGCACTACGAGCAGTACTTC. It is translated as CASTISGRHYEQYF.

This clonotype was recorded many times. The chain joins TRBV12-3 or TRBV12-4 to TRBJ2-1; a possible D gene is TRBD2 (5 bases). This CDR3 comprises 12 residues. Between the trimmed V and J ends, which lost 3 bases and 8 bases, there was a span of 8 bases. CDR3 sequence: CASSLGADEQFF. CDR3 nucleotides: TGTGCCAGCAGTTTGGGAGCGGATGAGCAGTTCTTC.

This clonotype appeared many times. The chain couples TRBV5-1 to TRBJ2-7; 9 nucleotides align to TRBD1. The CDR3 consists of 16 residues. Looked up from germline, CDR1 is SGHRS and CDR2 is YFSETQ. V lost 5 bases to trimming and J lost 6 bases; unmatched junction nucleotides: 15. The CDR3 DNA follows: TGCGCCAGCAGTTCCGGGACAGGGCCAAGCAGTTCCGAGCAGTACTTC. This translates into CASSSGTGPSSSEQYF.

This rearrangement joins TRBV10-2 to TRBJ2-2; D might be TRBD2 (6 bases). CDR3 length: 13 amino acids. Deletions cut 5 bases from V and 8 bases from J, with 12 bases between. Germline-derived CDR1 and CDR2 are WSHSY and SAAADI. The CDR3 nucleotides read TGCGCCAGCAGTATACGGGGGAGGGGGGAGCTGTTTTTT. Its translation: CASSIRGRGELFF.

Details on this clonotype: A much larger clone is a single base away; this may be a read error. The chain carries TRBV2 and TRBJ2-3; no clear D gene. Trimming removed 7 bases at V and 3 bases at J, with 8 bases between. The CDR3 has 12 residues. The germline V gene has CDR1 SNHLY and CDR2 FYNNEI. CDR3 in DNA: TGTGCCAGCAAAGCCCTTACAGATACGCAGTATTTT. Protein: CASKALTDTQYF.